A selection of T cell receptor beta chains follows, all from one sample in a study of cytomegalovirus exposure and HLA in healthy donors. Generated by immunoSEQ multiplex PCR, the TCRdb table keeps only in-frame clones and is missing some. The sample carries around 150,000 clones, more than 70% recorded once. Sequenced: PBMCs. These receptors all stem from a male donor in good health and CMV-seronegative. CDR3s include the opening cysteine and the closing phenylalanine or tryptophan. D genes are given only for firm matches. Clone size appears in some rows only: once, few, many, or a class for an expanded clone.

V gene	D gene	J gene	clone size	CDR3 DNA	CDR3 protein
TRBV29-1	-	TRBJ2-2	few	TGCAGCGTTCCTGGCCCGGGGGACACCGGGGAGCTGTTTTTT	CSVPGPGDTGELFF
TRBV9	-	TRBJ1-4	-	TGTGCCAGCAGCGTAGGGCAGAGGAATGAAAAACTGTTTTTT	CASSVGQRNEKLFF
TRBV2	-	TRBJ1-1	-	TGTGCCAGCAGTGAGCTAGGGGTCGGCACTGAAGCTTTCTTT	CASSELGVGTEAFF
TRBV27	TRBD2	TRBJ2-7	once	TGTGCCAGCAGTCCGCTAACTAGCGGGAGGTCCGAGCAGTACTTC	CASSPLTSGRSEQYF
TRBV4-3	TRBD1	TRBJ1-5	-	TGCGCCAGCAGCCCCGGGACAGGGGATCAGCCCCAGCATTTT	CASSPGTGDQPQHF
TRBV10-2	-	TRBJ2-7	-	TGCGCCAGCAGTGAGTATCCTAGCGAGGCCTACGAGCAGTACTTC	CASSEYPSEAYEQYF
TRBV27	-	TRBJ2-7	few	TGTGCCAGCAGCGCGCTAGAGTCCTACGAGCAGTACTTC	CASSALESYEQYF
TRBV27	TRBD1	TRBJ2-7	few	TGTGCCAGCAGTTTGTCGACAGGGGGGGTCGAGCAGTACTTC	CASSLSTGGVEQYF
TRBV10-3	TRBD1	TRBJ1-5	few	TGTGCCATCAGGTCCGGACAGGGAGGTCAGCCCCAGCATTTT	CAIRSGQGGQPQHF
TRBV13	TRBD2	TRBJ2-7	-	TGTGCCAGCAGCTTATCGACTAGCGGGTCCTACGAGCAGTACTTC	CASSLSTSGSYEQYF
TRBV30	TRBD2	TRBJ2-3	once	TGTGCCTGGACCTCGATTAGCGGGAGAGATACGCAGTATTTT	CAWTSISGRDTQYF
TRBV5-6	TRBD2	TRBJ2-7	-	TGTGCCAGCAGCTTGGTAGGTCTTGCTAGCGGACCTTACGAGCAGTACTTC	CASSLVGLASGPYEQYF
TRBV6-5	-	TRBJ1-4	-	TGTGCCAGCAGTTACTCTTCTGGGGGGGAAGGAGAAAAACTGTTTTTT	CASSYSSGGEGEKLFF
TRBV28	TRBD1	TRBJ1-3	-	TGTGCCAGCAGTCCTAGTGGGACAGGGGAGAACTCTGGAAACACCATATATTTT	CASSPSGTGENSGNTIYF
TRBV12-5	-	TRBJ2-1	-	TGTGCTAGTGGTTTGGGAAGCGGCTCCTACAATGAGCAGTTCTTC	CASGLGSGSYNEQFF
TRBV7-8	TRBD2	TRBJ2-5	-	TGTGCCAGCAGCGAGCGGGACTACAAACAAGAGACCCAGTACTTC	CASSERDYKQETQYF
TRBV7-2	TRBD2	TRBJ2-7	-	TGTGCCAGCAGCTCACGACTAGCGGGGCGGGACGAGCAGTACTTC	CASSSRLAGRDEQYF
TRBV28	TRBD2	TRBJ2-7	-	TGTGCCAGCAGTTTAGTGGGAGGGTCCTACGAGCAGTACTTC	CASSLVGGSYEQYF
TRBV11-2	TRBD2	TRBJ2-2	-	TGTGCCAGCAGCATGCGGACTAGCGGGAGGACCGGGGAGCTGTTTTTT	CASSMRTSGRTGELFF